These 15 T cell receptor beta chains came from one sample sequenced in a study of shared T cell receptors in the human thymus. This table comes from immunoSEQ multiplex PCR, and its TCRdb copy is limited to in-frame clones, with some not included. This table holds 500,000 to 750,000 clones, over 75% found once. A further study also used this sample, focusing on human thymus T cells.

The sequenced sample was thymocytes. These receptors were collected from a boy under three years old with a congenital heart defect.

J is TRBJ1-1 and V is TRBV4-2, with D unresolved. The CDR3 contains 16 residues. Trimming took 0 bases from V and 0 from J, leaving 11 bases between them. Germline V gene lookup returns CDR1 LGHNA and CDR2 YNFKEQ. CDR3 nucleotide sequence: TGTGCCAGCAGCCAAGATCCTGCCGGTGTGAACACTGAAGCTTTCTTT. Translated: CASSQDPAGVNTEAFF.

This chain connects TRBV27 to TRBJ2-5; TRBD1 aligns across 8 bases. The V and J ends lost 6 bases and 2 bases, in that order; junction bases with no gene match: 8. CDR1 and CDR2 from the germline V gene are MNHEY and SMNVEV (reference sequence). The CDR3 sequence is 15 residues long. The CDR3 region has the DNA TGTGCCAGCAGCCAGGACAGGGCGACTCAAGAGACCCAGTACTTC. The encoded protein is CASSQDRATQETQYF.

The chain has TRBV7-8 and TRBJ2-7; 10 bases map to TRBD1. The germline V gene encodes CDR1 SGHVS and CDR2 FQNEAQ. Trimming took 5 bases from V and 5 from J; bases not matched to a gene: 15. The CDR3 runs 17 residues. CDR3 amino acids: CASSPDRDRGFQDEQYF. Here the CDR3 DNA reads TGTGCCAGCAGCCCCGACCGGGACAGGGGTTTCCAAGACGAGCAGTACTTC.

CDR3: CASSGDRVTQYF. CDR3 DNA: TGTGCCAGTAGTGGCGACAGGGTTACGCAGTATTTT. This chain uses TRBV19 with TRBJ2-3, with TRBD1 matching 7 bases. CDR3 length equals 12 residues. Germline V lookup: CDR1 LNHDA, CDR2 SQIVND (reference sequence). The ends lost 5 bases at V and 8 bases at J; junction bases unmatched: 4.

The CDR3 DNA follows: TGTGCCAGCAGTTATCTAGCGGGAGGCCGTGGGACCCAGTACTTC. Its translation: CASSYLAGGRGTQYF. This chain links TRBV6-5 with TRBJ2-5, with TRBD2 matching 11 bases. The CDR3 totals 15 residues. Germline trimming cut 3 bases from V and 7 bases from J; bases unmatched to any gene: 7. Germline V gene lookup returns CDR1 MNHEY and CDR2 SVGAGI.

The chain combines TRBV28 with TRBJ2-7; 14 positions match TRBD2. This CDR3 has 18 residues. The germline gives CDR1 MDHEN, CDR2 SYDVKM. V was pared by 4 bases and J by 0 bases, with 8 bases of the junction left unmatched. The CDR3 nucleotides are TGTGCCAGCAGTTATCCGGGACTAGCGGGAGTCAGCTCCTACGAGCAGTACTTC. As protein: CASSYPGLAGVSSYEQYF.

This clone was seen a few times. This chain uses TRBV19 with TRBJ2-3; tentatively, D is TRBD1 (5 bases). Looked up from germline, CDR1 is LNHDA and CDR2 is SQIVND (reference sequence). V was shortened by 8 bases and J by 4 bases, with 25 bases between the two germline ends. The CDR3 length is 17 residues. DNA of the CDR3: TGTGCCAGTCGGAGCAGGGCGGCCAGGGATCAGCCAGATACGCAGTATTTT. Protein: CASRSRAARDQPDTQYF.

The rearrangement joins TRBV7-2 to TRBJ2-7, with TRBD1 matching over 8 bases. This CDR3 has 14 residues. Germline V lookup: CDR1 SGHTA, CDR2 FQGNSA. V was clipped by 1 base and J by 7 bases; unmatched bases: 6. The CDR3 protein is CASSLETDRDEQYF. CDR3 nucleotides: TGTGCCAGCAGCTTAGAAACGGACAGGGATGAGCAGTACTTC.

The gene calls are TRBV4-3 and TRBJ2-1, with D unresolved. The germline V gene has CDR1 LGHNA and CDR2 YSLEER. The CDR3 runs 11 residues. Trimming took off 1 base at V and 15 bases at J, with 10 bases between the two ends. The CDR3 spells CASSQGSRRFF. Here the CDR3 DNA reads TGCGCCAGCAGCCAAGGTAGCCGGCGGTTCTTC.

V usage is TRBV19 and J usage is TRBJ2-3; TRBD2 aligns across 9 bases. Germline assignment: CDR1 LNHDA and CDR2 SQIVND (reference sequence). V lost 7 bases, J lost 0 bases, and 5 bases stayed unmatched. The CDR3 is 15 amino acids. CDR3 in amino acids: CASTPTSGSTDTQYF. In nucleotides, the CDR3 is TGTGCCAGTACCCCGACTAGCGGTAGCACAGATACGCAGTATTTT.

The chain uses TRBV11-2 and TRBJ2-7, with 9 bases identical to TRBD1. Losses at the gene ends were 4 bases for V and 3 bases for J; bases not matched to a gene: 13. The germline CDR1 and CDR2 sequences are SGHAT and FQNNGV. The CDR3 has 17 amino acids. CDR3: CASSSIRADRGLYEQYF. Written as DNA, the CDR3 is TGTGCCAGCAGCTCCATACGGGCGGACAGGGGACTCTACGAGCAGTACTTC. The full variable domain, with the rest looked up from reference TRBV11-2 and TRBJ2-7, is EAGVAQSPRYKIIEKRQSVAFWCNPISGHATLYWYQQILGQGPKLLIQFQNNGVVDDSQLPKDRFSAERLKGVDSTLKIQPAKLEDSAVYLCASSSIRADRGLYEQYFGPGTRLTVT.

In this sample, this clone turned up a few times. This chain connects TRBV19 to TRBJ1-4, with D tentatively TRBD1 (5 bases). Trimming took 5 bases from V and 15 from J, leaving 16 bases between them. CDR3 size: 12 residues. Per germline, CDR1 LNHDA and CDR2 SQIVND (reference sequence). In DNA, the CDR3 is TGTGCCAGTAGTCCGGATAGGGGAAGTATGTTTTTT. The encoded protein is CASSPDRGSMFF.

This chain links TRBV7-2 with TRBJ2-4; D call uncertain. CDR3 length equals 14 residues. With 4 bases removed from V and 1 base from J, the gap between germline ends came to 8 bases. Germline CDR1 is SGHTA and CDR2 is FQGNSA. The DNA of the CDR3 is TGTGCCAGCAGCTCGCCCCGGGCCAAAAACATTCAGTACTTC. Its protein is CASSSPRAKNIQYF.

CDR3 sequence: CASSSAPGLKEPQHF. The CDR3 coding sequence is TGTGCCAGCAGCTCAGCCCCAGGGTTGAAGGAGCCCCAGCATTTT. The V call is TRBV11-2, the J call TRBJ1-5, with TRBD1 as a possible D gene (5 bases). V lost 4 bases and J 8 bases, leaving 18 bases between the germline ends. This CDR3 has 15 amino acids. Germline V gives CDR1 SGHAT, CDR2 FQNNGV.

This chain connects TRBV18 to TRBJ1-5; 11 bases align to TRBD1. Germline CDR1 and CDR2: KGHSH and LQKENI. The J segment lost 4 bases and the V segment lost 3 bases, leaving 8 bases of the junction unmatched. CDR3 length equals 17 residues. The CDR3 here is CASSPVGQGAQNQPQHF. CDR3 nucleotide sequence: TGTGCCAGCTCACCGGTTGGACAGGGGGCGCAGAATCAGCCCCAGCATTTT. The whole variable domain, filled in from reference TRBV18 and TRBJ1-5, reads NAGVMQNPRHLVRRRGQEARLRCSPMKGHSHVYWYRQLPEEGLKFMVYLQKENIIDESGMPKERFSAEFPKEGPSILRIQQVVRGDSAAYFCASSPVGQGAQNQPQHFGDGTRLSIL.